This T cell receptor beta chain was sequenced in a study of cytomegalovirus exposure and HLA in healthy donors. PCR primers comprised 60 Vbeta and 13 Jbeta primers. Profiling relied on immunoSEQ multiplex PCR, and the TCRdb table lists in-frame clones only, not all of them. The sample contains roughly 110,000 clones, about 75% of which appear only once. This clone has only a few counts. V shed 2 bases and J 1 base; nucleotides not matched to a gene: 5. The CDR3 is made up of 15 amino acids. Germline values: CDR1 GTSNPN, CDR2 SVGIG (reference sequence). The TCR sequence derives from a woman between 40 and 55 years old in good health and CMV-seropositive. The chain carries TRBV30 and TRBJ1-5; 7 bases are shared with TRBD1. Input material: PBMCs. The CDR3, as DNA: TGTGCCTGGAGTAAGGGGGCGCGAAGCAATCAGCCCCAGCATTTT. This codes for CAWSKGARSNQPQHF.